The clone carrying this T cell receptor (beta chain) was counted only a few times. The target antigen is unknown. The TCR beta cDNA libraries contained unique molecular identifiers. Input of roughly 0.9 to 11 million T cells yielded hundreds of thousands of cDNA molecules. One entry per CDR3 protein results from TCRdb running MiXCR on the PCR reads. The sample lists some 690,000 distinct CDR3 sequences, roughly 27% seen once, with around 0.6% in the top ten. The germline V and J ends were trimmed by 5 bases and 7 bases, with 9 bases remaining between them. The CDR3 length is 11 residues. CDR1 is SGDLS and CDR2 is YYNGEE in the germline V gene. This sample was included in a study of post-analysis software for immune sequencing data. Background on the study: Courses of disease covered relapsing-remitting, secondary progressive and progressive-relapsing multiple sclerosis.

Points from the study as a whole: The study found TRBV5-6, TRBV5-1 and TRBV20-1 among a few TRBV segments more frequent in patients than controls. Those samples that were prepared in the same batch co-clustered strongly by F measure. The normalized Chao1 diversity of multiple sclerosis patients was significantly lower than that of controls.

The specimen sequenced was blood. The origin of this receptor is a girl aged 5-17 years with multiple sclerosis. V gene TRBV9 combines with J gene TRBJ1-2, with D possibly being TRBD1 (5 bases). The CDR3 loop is CASRRGAGYTF. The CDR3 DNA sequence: TGTGCCAGCAGAAGGGGCGCTGGCTACACCTTC.